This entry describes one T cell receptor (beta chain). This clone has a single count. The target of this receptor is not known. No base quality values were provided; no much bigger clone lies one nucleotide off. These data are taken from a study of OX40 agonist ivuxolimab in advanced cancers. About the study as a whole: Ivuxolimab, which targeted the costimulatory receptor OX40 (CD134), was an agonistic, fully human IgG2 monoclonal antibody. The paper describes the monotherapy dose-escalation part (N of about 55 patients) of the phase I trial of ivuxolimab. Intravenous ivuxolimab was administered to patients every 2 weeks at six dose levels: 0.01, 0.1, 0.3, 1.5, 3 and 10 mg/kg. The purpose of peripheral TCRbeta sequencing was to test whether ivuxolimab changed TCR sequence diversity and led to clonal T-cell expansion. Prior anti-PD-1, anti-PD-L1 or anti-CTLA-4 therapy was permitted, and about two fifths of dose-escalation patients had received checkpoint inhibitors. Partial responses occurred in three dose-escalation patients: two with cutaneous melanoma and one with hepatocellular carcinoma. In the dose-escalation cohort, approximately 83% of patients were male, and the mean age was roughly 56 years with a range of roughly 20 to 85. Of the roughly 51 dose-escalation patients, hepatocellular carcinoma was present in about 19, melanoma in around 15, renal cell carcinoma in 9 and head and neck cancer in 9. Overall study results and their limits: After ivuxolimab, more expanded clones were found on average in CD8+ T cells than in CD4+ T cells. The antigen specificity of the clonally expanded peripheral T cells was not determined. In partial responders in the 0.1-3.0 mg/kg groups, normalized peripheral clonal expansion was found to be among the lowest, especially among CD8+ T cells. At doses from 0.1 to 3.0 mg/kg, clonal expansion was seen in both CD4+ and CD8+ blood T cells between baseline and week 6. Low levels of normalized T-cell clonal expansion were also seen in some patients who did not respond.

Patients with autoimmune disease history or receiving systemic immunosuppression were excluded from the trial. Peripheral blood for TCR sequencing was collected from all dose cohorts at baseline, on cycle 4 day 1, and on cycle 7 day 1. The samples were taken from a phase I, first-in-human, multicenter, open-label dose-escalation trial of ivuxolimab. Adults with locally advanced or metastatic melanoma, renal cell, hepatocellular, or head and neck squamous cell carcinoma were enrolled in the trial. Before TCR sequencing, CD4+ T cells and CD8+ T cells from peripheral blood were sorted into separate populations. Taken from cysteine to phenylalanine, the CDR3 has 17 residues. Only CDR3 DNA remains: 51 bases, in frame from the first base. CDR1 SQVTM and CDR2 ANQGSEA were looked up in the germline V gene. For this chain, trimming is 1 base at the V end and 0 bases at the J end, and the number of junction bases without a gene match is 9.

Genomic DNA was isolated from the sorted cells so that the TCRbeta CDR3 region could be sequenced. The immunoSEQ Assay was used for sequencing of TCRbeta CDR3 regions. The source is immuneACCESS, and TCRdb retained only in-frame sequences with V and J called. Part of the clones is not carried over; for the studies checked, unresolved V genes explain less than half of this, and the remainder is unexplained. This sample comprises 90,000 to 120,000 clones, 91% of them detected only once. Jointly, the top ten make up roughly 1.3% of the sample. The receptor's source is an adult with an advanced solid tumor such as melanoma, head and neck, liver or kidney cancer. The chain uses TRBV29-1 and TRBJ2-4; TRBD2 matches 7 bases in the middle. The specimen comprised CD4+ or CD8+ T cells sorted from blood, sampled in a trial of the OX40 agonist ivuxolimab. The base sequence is TGCAGCGTTGAAGCCCGAGACGGGAGGTTAGCCAAAAACATTCAGTACTTC. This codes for CSVEARDGRLAKNIQYF.